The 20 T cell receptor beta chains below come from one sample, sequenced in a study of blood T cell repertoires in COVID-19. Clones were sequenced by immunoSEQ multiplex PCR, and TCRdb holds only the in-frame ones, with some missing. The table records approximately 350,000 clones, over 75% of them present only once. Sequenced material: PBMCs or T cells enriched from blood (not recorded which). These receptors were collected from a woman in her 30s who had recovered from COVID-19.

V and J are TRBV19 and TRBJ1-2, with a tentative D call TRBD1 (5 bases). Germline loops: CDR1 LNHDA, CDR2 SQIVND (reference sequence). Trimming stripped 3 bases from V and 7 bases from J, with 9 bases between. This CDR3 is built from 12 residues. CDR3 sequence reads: CASSIQGFGYTF. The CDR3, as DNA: TGTGCCAGTAGTATTCAGGGATTTGGCTACACCTTC.

The CDR3 sequence: CASSLLGIWEVGYYEQYF. In nucleotides, the CDR3 is TGTGCCAGCAGTTTACTCGGGATTTGGGAGGTGGGGTACTACGAGCAGTACTTC. The V and J genes are TRBV27 and TRBJ2-7; D may be TRBD2 (6 bases). There are 18 residues in the CDR3. Germline assignment: CDR1 MNHEY and CDR2 SMNVEV (reference sequence). The V end lost 2 bases, the J end lost 3 bases, and 23 bases lay between the germline ends.

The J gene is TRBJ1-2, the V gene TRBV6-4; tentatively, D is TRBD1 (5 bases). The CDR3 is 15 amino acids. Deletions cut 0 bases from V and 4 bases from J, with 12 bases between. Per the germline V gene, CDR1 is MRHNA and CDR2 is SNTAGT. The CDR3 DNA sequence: TGTGCCAGCAGTGACTCAATCAGGGCTCCCTATGGCTACACCTTC. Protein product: CASSDSIRAPYGYTF.

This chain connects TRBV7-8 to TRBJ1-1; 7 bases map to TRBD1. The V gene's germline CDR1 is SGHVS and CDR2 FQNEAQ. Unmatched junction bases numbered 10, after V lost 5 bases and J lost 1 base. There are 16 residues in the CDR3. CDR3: CASSLGTALSNTEAFF. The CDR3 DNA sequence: TGTGCCAGCAGCCTGGGGACAGCCTTATCGAACACTGAAGCTTTCTTT.

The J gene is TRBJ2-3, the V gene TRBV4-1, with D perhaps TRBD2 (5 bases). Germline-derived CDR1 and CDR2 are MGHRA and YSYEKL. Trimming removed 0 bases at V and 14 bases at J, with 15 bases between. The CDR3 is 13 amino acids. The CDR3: CASSQDLTTHRYF. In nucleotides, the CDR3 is TGCGCCAGCAGCCAAGATCTGACTACACATAGGTATTTT.

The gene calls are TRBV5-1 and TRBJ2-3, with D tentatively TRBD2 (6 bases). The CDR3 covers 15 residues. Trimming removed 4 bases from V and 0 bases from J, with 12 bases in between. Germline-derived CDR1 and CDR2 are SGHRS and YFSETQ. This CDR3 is CASSRPGTSTDTQYF. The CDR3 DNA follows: TGCGCCAGCAGCCGCCCCGGGACTAGCACAGATACGCAGTATTTT.

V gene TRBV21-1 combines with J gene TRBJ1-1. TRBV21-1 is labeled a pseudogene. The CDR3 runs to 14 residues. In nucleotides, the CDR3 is TGTGCCAGCAGCAAATGGGAGCGGAACACTGAAGCTTTCTTT. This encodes CASSKWERNTEAFF.

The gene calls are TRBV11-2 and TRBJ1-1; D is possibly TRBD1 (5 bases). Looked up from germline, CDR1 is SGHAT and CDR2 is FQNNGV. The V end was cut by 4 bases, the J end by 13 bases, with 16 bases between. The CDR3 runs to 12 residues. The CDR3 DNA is TGTGCCAGCAGCTCGCAGGGTTTTTCGGTTTTCTTT. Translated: CASSSQGFSVFF.

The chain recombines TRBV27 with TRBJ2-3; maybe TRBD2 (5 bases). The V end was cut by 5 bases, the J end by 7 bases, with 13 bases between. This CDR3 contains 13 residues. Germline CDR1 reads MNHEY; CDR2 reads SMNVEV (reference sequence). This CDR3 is CASSNTRANTQYF. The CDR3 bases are TGTGCCAGCAGTAATACTAGGGCAAATACGCAGTATTTT.

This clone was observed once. This CDR3 reads CATSRVRTGGYGYTF. The CDR3 region has the DNA TGTGCCACCAGCAGAGTTCGGACAGGGGGGTATGGCTACACCTTC. The chain recombines TRBV15 with TRBJ1-2, with 10 positions matching TRBD1. Germline values: CDR1 LNHNV, CDR2 YYDKDF (reference sequence). The V and J ends lost 1 base and 5 bases, in that order; junction bases with no gene match: 4. This CDR3 region has 15 residues.

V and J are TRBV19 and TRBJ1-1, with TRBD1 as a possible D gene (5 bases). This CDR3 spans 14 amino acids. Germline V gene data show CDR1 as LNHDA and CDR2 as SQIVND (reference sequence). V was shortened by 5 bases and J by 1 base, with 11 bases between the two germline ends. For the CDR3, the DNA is TGTGCCAGTAGTCCCGGGGGGACGAACACTGAAGCTTTCTTT. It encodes CASSPGGTNTEAFF.

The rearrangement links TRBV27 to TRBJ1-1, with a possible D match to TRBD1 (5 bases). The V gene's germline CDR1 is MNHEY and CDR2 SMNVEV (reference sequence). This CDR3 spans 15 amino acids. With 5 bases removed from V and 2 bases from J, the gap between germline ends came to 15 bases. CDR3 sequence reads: CASSPSNQGNTEAFF. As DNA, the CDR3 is TGTGCCAGCAGTCCTTCAAACCAGGGTAACACTGAAGCTTTCTTT.

This CDR3 is CASGFIQGAGETQYF. The CDR3 coding sequence is TGTGCTAGTGGTTTCATACAGGGGGCGGGAGAGACCCAGTACTTC. The chain is built from TRBV12-5 and TRBJ2-5; 9 positions agree with TRBD1. The CDR3 is 15 residues long. Per the germline V gene, CDR1 is LGHNT and CDR2 is FRNRAP. Trimming removed 3 bases from V and 4 bases from J; junction bases left unmatched: 6.

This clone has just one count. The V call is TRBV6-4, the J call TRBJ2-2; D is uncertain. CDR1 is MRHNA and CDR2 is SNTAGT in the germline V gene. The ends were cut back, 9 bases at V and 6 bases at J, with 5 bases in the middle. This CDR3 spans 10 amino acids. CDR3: CASRAGELFF. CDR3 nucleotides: TGTGCCAGTCGGGCCGGGGAGCTGTTTTTT.

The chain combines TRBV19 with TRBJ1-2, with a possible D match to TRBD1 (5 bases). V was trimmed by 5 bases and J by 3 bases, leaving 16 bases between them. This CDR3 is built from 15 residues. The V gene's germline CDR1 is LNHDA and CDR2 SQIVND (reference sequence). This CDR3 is CASSVSRGSDYGYTF. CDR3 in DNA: TGTGCCAGTAGTGTGTCTAGGGGTTCAGACTATGGCTACACCTTC.

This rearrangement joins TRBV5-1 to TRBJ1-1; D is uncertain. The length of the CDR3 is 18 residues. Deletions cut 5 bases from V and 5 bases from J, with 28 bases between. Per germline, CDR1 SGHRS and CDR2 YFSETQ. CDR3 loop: CASRSLPAGPPPETEAFF. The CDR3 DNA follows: TGCGCCAGCAGATCACTACCCGCGGGCCCCCCTCCGGAAACTGAAGCTTTCTTT. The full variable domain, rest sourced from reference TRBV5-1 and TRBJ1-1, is KAGVTQTPRYLIKTRGQQVTLSCSPISGHRSVSWYQQTPGQGLQFLFEYFSETQRNKGNFPGRFSGRQFSNSRSEMNVSTLELGDSALYLCASRSLPAGPPPETEAFFGQGTRLTVV.

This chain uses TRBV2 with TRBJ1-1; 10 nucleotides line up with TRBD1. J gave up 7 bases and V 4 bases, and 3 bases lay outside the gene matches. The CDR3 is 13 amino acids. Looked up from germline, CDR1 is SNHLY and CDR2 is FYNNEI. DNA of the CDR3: TGTGCCAGCAGTGGACAGGGGGCAGGTGAAGCTTTCTTT. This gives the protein CASSGQGAGEAFF.

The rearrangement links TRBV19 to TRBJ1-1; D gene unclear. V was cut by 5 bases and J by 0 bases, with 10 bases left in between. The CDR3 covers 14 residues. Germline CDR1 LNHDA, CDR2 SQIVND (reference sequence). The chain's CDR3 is CASSGRIMNTEAFF. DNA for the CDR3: TGTGCCAGTAGTGGGAGAATCATGAACACTGAAGCTTTCTTT.

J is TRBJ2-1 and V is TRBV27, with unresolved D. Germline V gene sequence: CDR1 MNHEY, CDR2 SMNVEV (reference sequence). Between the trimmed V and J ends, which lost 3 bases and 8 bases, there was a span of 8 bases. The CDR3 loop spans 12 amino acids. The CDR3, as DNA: TGTGCCAGCAGTTTCAATCGCGATGAGCAGTTCTTC. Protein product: CASSFNRDEQFF.

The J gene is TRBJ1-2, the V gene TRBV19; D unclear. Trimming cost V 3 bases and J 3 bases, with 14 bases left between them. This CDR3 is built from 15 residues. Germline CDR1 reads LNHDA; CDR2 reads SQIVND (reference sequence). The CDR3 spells CASSMRPNQYYGYTF. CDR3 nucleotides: TGTGCCAGTAGTATGAGGCCTAATCAATACTATGGCTACACCTTC. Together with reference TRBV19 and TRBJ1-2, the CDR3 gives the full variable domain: DGGITQSPKYLFRKEGQNVTLSCEQNLNHDAMYWYRQDPGQGLRLIYYSQIVNDFQKGDIAEGYSVSREKKESFPLTVTSAQKNPTAFYLCASSMRPNQYYGYTFGSGTRLTVV.